The 17 T cell receptor beta chains in this list originate from one sample, sequenced in a study of blood T cell repertoires in COVID-19. TCRdb's copy holds only in-frame clones and misses some; the assay was immunoSEQ multiplex PCR. The sample includes approximately 280,000 clones, about 89% seen only once; the top ten take approximately 2.2%. The sample consisted of peripheral blood. The receptors were sampled from a man in his forties or fifties with acute or convalescent COVID-19.

The chain employs TRBV27 and TRBJ2-1; 10 bases map to TRBD1. The CDR3 totals 16 residues. J lost 7 bases, V lost 5 bases, and 11 bases had no gene match. CDR1 MNHEY and CDR2 SMNVEV come from the germline V gene (reference sequence). This CDR3 reads CASSQYPGQGRNEQFF. DNA for the CDR3: TGTGCCAGCAGTCAATACCCGGGACAGGGGAGGAATGAGCAGTTCTTC.

This sequence joins TRBV19 and TRBJ2-5, with 7 bases lining up with TRBD1. After removal of 5 bases from V and 4 bases from J, the junction contained 10 bases not matched to a gene. CDR1 is LNHDA and CDR2 is SQIVND in the germline V gene (reference sequence). The CDR3 has 15 residues. The CDR3 DNA follows: TGTGCCAGTAGTCTCCGACAGGGCCTCCCAGAGACCCAGTACTTC. Its translation is CASSLRQGLPETQYF.

V is TRBV9 and J is TRBJ1-1; 8 nucleotides agree with TRBD1. The germline V gene encodes CDR1 SGDLS and CDR2 YYNGEE. The CDR3 consists of 14 residues. The junction had 6 bases not matched to a gene; V was cut back by 3 bases and J by 5 bases. The CDR3 DNA sequence: TGTGCCAGCAGCGGACAGGGGAGGGGAACTGAAGCTTTCTTT. It codes for CASSGQGRGTEAFF. The variable domain in full, completed from reference TRBV9 and TRBJ1-1, reads DSGVTQTPKHLITATGQRVTLRCSPRSGDLSVYWYQQSLDQGLQFLIQYYNGEERAKGNILERFSAQQFPDLHSELNLSSLELGDSALYFCASSGQGRGTEAFFGQGTRLTVV.

The rearrangement links TRBV7-9 to TRBJ1-6, with D possibly matching TRBD1 (5 bases). The CDR3 runs 12 residues. V was shortened by 2 bases and J by 13 bases, with 9 bases between the two germline ends. CDR1 and CDR2 from the germline V gene are SEHNR and FQNEAQ (reference sequence). Here the CDR3 reads CASSLSGGPLHF. Here the CDR3 DNA reads TGTGCCAGCAGCTTATCGGGGGGGCCCCTCCACTTT.

For this clone: A junction end diverges from the germline sequence, so it may reflect a read error. The J gene is TRBJ2-3, the V gene TRBV7-7; 9 nucleotides align to TRBD2. Germline CDR1 is SSHAT and CDR2 is FNYEAQ (reference sequence). The CDR3 length is 15 residues. Written as DNA, the CDR3 is TGTGCTAGCAGCTCCGCTAGCGGGGCGGGAGATACGCAGTATTTT. Translation: CASSSASGAGDTQYF.

The J gene is TRBJ2-3, the V gene TRBV7-9; D might be TRBD1 (5 bases). V was pared by 6 bases and J by 0 bases, with 10 bases between. Looked up from germline, CDR1 is SEHNR and CDR2 is FQNEAQ (reference sequence). The CDR3 contains 14 residues. The CDR3 protein is CASRRTISTDTQYF. In DNA form, the CDR3 reads TGTGCCAGCAGGCGGACAATTAGCACAGATACGCAGTATTTT.

The chain is built from TRBV4-2 and TRBJ2-7; 10 bases fit TRBD1. The junction had 8 bases not matched to a gene; V was cut back by 4 bases and J by 5 bases. Germline assignment: CDR1 LGHNA and CDR2 YNFKEQ. The length of the CDR3 is 15 residues. DNA for the CDR3: TGTGCCAGCAGCCGAGCGGGACAGGGGTACGACGAGCAGTACTTC. Protein sequence: CASSRAGQGYDEQYF.

This CDR3 reads CASRPLRGRPNEKLFF. As DNA, the CDR3 is TGTGCCAGCAGGCCCCTTAGGGGGCGCCCTAATGAAAAACTGTTTTTT. V usage is TRBV28 and J usage is TRBJ1-4; 7 bases map to TRBD1. With V trimmed by 6 bases and J by 3 bases, 10 bases remained unmatched. This CDR3 contains 16 residues. The germline V gene has CDR1 MDHEN and CDR2 SYDVKM.

The V gene is TRBV6-5, the J gene TRBJ2-2; TRBD2 might be the D (5 bases). The CDR3 runs 15 residues. The germline V gene has CDR1 MNHEY and CDR2 SVGAGI. V was cut by 0 bases and J by 2 bases, with 7 bases left in between. DNA for the CDR3: TGTGCCAGCAGTTACTCCCCGGGAAACACCGGGGAGCTGTTTTTT. This codes for CASSYSPGNTGELFF.

The chain links TRBV25-1 to TRBJ2-7; the D gene is possibly TRBD2 (5 bases). V gave up 8 bases and J gave up 0 bases, with 8 bases separating them. Germline V CDR1 and CDR2: MGHDK, SYGVNS. The CDR3 runs 12 residues. CDR3: CASRGDSYEQYF. The CDR3 bases are TGTGCCAGCCGGGGAGACTCCTACGAGCAGTACTTC.

This clone has just a few counts. V is TRBV29-1 and J is TRBJ2-2; 10 bases agree with TRBD2. There are 16 residues in the CDR3. The V and J ends lost 7 bases and 3 bases, in that order; junction bases with no gene match: 11. Per germline, CDR1 SQVTM and CDR2 ANQGSEA. This chain's CDR3 is CSALPLAGEHTGELFF. The CDR3 coding sequence is TGCAGCGCCCTTCCCCTAGCGGGGGAGCACACCGGGGAGCTGTTTTTT.

The chain links TRBV5-4 to TRBJ2-7, with TRBD1 as a possible D gene (5 bases). CDR3 size: 14 residues. The V end lost 4 bases, the J end lost 2 bases, and 13 bases lay between the germline ends. CDR1 SGHNT and CDR2 YYREEE come from the germline V gene (reference sequence). CDR3 nucleotide sequence: TGTGCCAGCAGCCCACCGACAGAACCCTACGAGCAGTACTTC. Translating gives CASSPPTEPYEQYF.

This rearrangement joins TRBV5-1 to TRBJ2-3; D is possibly TRBD2 (6 bases). Trimming pared 0 bases from V and 3 bases from J, leaving 14 bases between. The CDR3 sequence is 16 residues long. CDR1 and CDR2 (germline): SGHRS, YFSETQ. CDR3 amino acids: CASSLGLWEATDTQYF. Written as DNA, the CDR3 is TGCGCCAGCAGCTTGGGGCTCTGGGAGGCGACAGATACGCAGTATTTT.

This clone has a handful of counts. The CDR3 reads CASSPSLAANEQFF. CDR3 nucleotides: TGTGCCAGCTCACCATCTCTAGCAGCCAATGAGCAGTTCTTC. The V gene is TRBV18, the J gene TRBJ2-1; D might be TRBD2 (5 bases). Between the trimmed V and J ends, which lost 2 bases and 6 bases, there was a span of 11 bases. This CDR3 is 14 amino acids long. The germline CDR1 and CDR2 sequences are KGHSH and LQKENI.

J is TRBJ1-2 and V is TRBV6-5, with 8 bases matching TRBD1. Unmatched junction bases numbered 2, after V lost 4 bases and J lost 7 bases. The CDR3 runs to 12 residues. Germline V gene sequence: CDR1 MNHEY, CDR2 SVGAGI. CDR3 amino acids: CASSSGTGGYTF. The DNA of the CDR3 is TGTGCCAGCAGTTCCGGGACAGGTGGCTACACCTTC.

This sequence joins TRBV6-5 and TRBJ1-1; possible D gene TRBD1, 5 bases. The CDR3 is made up of 14 amino acids. Germline-derived CDR1 and CDR2 are MNHEY and SVGAGI. V was trimmed by 6 bases and J by 3 bases, leaving 14 bases between them. The CDR3 is CASSRAGGDTEAFF. The CDR3 DNA follows: TGTGCCAGCAGCCGGGCAGGAGGGGACACTGAAGCTTTCTTT.

This sequence joins TRBV12-3 or TRBV12-4 and TRBJ1-2; TRBD1 might be the D (5 bases). V was cut by 3 bases and J by 5 bases, with 10 bases left in between. This CDR3 has 13 amino acids. CDR3 sequence reads: CASSFQGRYGYTF. DNA of the CDR3: TGTGCCAGCAGTTTTCAGGGTCGGTATGGCTACACCTTC.